The 21 T cell receptor beta chains below come from one sample, sequenced in a study of human T cells and chemical hapten exposure. MiXCR was run by TCRdb on the RACE reads, yielding one entry per CDR3 protein. There are roughly 180,000 distinct CDR3 sequences in the sample; around 13% occur only once, and around 1.7% lies in the top ten. The sample's time point: patch test 1, 2 weeks after DPC sensitization. Treatment specified: therapeutic diphenylcyclopropenone sensitization with weekly scalp DPC. The sequenced sample was whole blood, obtained in connection with sensitization to the hapten diphenylcyclopropenone (DPC). These receptors were taken from a woman aged 30 to 39 with alopecia areata. Some clones in this sample may be carry-over from other donors' samples.

This clonotype was recorded many times. This rearrangement joins TRBV3-1 to TRBJ2-1, with 13 positions matching TRBD2. The CDR3 contains 16 residues. CDR1 LGHDT and CDR2 YNNKEL come from the germline V gene (reference sequence). After removal of 4 bases from V and 8 bases from J, the junction contained 8 bases not matched to a gene. This CDR3 reads CASSRILAGGGDEQFF. The CDR3 DNA reads as TGTGCCAGCAGCCGCATACTAGCGGGAGGGGGCGATGAGCAGTTCTTC.

The rearrangement uses TRBV20-1 and TRBJ2-3, with D perhaps TRBD1 (6 bases). V was shortened by 0 bases and J by 0 bases, with 13 bases between the two germline ends. CDR1 is DFQATT, CDR2 SNEGSKA, per germline (reference sequence). The CDR3 sequence is 16 residues long. CDR3 sequence: CSARDPTGSSTDTQYF. The CDR3 nucleotides are TGCAGTGCTAGAGACCCCACAGGGTCTAGCACAGATACGCAGTATTTT.

The V call is TRBV9, the J call TRBJ1-4; maybe TRBD1 (5 bases). V lost 2 bases, J lost 5 bases, and 7 bases lay in between. This CDR3 has 13 residues. The V gene's germline CDR1 is SGDLS and CDR2 YYNGEE. This chain's CDR3 is CASSVRDNEKLFF. The CDR3 DNA sequence: TGTGCCAGCAGCGTCCGGGACAATGAAAAACTGTTTTTT.

This clonotype was found a few times. The V gene is TRBV20-1, the J gene TRBJ2-7; D not resolved. V was cut by 6 bases and J by 2 bases, with 8 bases left in between. Per germline, CDR1 DFQATT and CDR2 SNEGSKA (reference sequence). The CDR3 loop spans 11 amino acids. The CDR3 is CSALVAYEQYF. The CDR3 region has the DNA TGCAGTGCCCTAGTAGCCTACGAGCAGTACTTC.

This clonotype appeared many times. V usage is TRBV7-2 and J usage is TRBJ2-7; TRBD1 aligns across 8 bases. The CDR3 sequence is 14 residues long. Trimming at V came to 1 base and at J to 1 base, leaving 0 bases not matched to a gene. Per germline, CDR1 SGHTA and CDR2 FQGNSA. CDR3 region: CASSLGDRSYEQYF. CDR3 coding DNA: TGTGCCAGCAGCTTAGGGGACAGGTCCTACGAGCAGTACTTC.

This clonotype appeared a single time. This chain links TRBV28 with TRBJ1-1, with 7 bases aligning to TRBD1. Germline CDR1 MDHEN, CDR2 SYDVKM. The CDR3 covers 14 residues. The ends lost 7 bases at V and 10 bases at J; junction bases unmatched: 15. The CDR3 DNA is TGTGCCAGCATACAGGGGACGTACGGGCTGGTAGCTTTCTTT. Translating it yields CASIQGTYGLVAFF.

CDR3 region: CASSSPLAGMVETQYF. CDR3 nucleotides: TGTGCCAGCAGTTCCCCCCTAGCGGGAATGGTAGAGACCCAGTACTTC. This chain joins TRBV6-2 or TRBV6-3 and TRBJ2-5, with 9 bases that match TRBD2. The ends lost 4 bases at V and 4 bases at J; junction bases unmatched: 10. The CDR3 covers 16 residues. The germline gives CDR1 MNHEY, CDR2 SVGEGT.

V usage is TRBV18 and J usage is TRBJ2-3; the match to TRBD1 covers 10 bases. This CDR3 contains 17 residues. Germline values: CDR1 KGHSH, CDR2 LQKENI. V dropped 3 bases and J dropped 4; count of bases not matched to a gene: 10. CDR3: CASSPLTGQGLADTQYF. DNA of the CDR3: TGTGCCAGCTCACCTCTAACGGGACAGGGGTTGGCAGATACGCAGTATTTT. Combining the CDR3 with reference TRBV18 and TRBJ2-3 gives the whole variable domain NAGVMQNPRHLVRRRGQEARLRCSPMKGHSHVYWYRQLPEEGLKFMVYLQKENIIDESGMPKERFSAEFPKEGPSILRIQQVVRGDSAAYFCASSPLTGQGLADTQYFGPGTRLTVL.

This clonotype was counted between two and nine times. The V call is TRBV14, the J call TRBJ1-6; D is perhaps TRBD1 (5 bases). The CDR3 consists of 15 residues. V lost 1 base to trimming and J lost 10 bases, with 14 bases between them. CDR1 SGHDN and CDR2 FVKESK come from the germline V gene. CDR3: CASSQGPGSTSPLHF. The CDR3 DNA sequence: TGTGCCAGCAGCCAAGGGCCAGGGAGTACGTCACCCCTCCACTTT.

The chain carries TRBV27 and TRBJ2-1; 10 positions agree with TRBD2. This CDR3 has 12 residues. The germline V gene has CDR1 MNHEY and CDR2 SMNVEV (reference sequence). CDR3 bases: TGTGCTGGGGAGACTAGCGGGAATGAGCAGTTCTTC. Translating it yields CAGETSGNEQFF.

This clonotype was counted a few times. The V and J genes are TRBV18 and TRBJ1-5; D possibly corresponds to TRBD1 (6 bases). Trimming took off 6 bases at V and 2 bases at J, with 26 bases between the two ends. The CDR3 spans 19 residues. CDR1 is KGHSH, CDR2 LQKENI, per germline. The CDR3 sequence: CASSPATAGARRGNQPQHF. Written as DNA, the CDR3 is TGTGCCAGCTCCCCCGCGACGGCAGGGGCCCGACGTGGCAATCAGCCCCAGCATTTT.

This clonotype was recorded a few times. This sequence joins TRBV11-2 and TRBJ2-5; TRBD1 matches 7 bases. V shed 5 bases and J 4 bases; nucleotides not matched to a gene: 7. The CDR3 has 14 residues. Germline CDR1 and CDR2: SGHAT and FQNNGV. The CDR3 here is CASSPSTGTETQYF. The CDR3 DNA sequence: TGTGCCAGCAGCCCTTCGACAGGGACAGAGACCCAGTACTTC.

This clonotype was counted at least ten times. The rearrangement uses TRBV6-6 and TRBJ1-5; 8 nucleotides align to TRBD1. This CDR3 region has 16 residues. With V trimmed by 0 bases and J by 1 base, 2 bases remained unmatched. From germline, CDR1 is MNHNY and CDR2 SVGAGI (reference sequence). The CDR3 loop is CASSYSDRGSNQPQHF. CDR3 DNA sequence: TGTGCCAGCAGTTACTCCGACAGGGGAAGCAATCAGCCCCAGCATTTT.

This chain connects TRBV7-6 to TRBJ2-7; 7 nucleotides match TRBD1. J gave up 1 base and V 6 bases, and 6 bases lay outside the gene matches. The CDR3 contains 14 residues. Per germline, CDR1 SGHVS and CDR2 FNYEAQ. CDR3 DNA: TGTGCCAGCAGTCCGACGGGACAGTCCTACGAGCAGTACTTC. Its protein is CASSPTGQSYEQYF.

This clonotype was counted at least ten times. The gene calls are TRBV29-1 and TRBJ1-5; D not resolved. Germline lookup yields CDR1 SQVTM and CDR2 ANQGSEA. This CDR3 has 13 amino acids. Trimming left V 4 bases short and J 7 bases short, with 14 bases between. CDR3 loop: CSVANGVGQPQHF. In DNA, the CDR3 is TGCAGCGTTGCCAACGGAGTTGGACAGCCCCAGCATTTT.

In this sample, this clonotype turned up a few times. The CDR3 loop is CASSLLQSSGNTIYF. For the CDR3, the DNA is TGTGCCAGCAGCTTGTTACAGTCCTCTGGAAACACCATATATTTT. The genes are TRBV7-9 and TRBJ1-3; D is unresolved. Germline CDR1 reads SEHNR; CDR2 reads FQNEAQ (reference sequence). The V gene lost 3 bases and the J gene lost 0 bases, with 9 bases spanning the gap. The CDR3 extends over 15 amino acids.

Points on this clonotype: A much more abundant neighbour one base away suggests this may be a read error. The chain employs TRBV20-1 and TRBJ1-1; TRBD1 aligns across 9 bases. After removal of 4 bases from V and 7 bases from J, the junction contained 7 bases not matched to a gene. This CDR3 is 13 amino acids long. Germline V gene lookup returns CDR1 DFQATT and CDR2 SNEGSKA (reference sequence). This chain's CDR3 is CSAIGDRVSEAFF. The DNA for the CDR3 is TGCAGTGCTATTGGGGACAGGGTGAGTGAAGCTTTCTTT.

At least ten counts were recorded for this clonotype. V is TRBV7-9 and J is TRBJ2-1; TRBD1 agrees at 10 bases. Per the germline V gene, CDR1 is SEHNR and CDR2 is FQNEAQ (reference sequence). The length of the CDR3 is 22 residues. The J segment lost 2 bases and the V segment lost 5 bases, leaving 24 bases of the junction unmatched. DNA of the CDR3: TGTGCCAGCAGCCCTGGGGGCACCGGGACAGGGGTCACCCCATCAACCTACAATGAGCAGTTCTTC. This encodes CASSPGGTGTGVTPSTYNEQFF. The full variable domain, with the rest looked up from reference TRBV7-9 and TRBJ2-1, is DTGVSQNPRHKITKRGQNVTFRCDPISEHNRLYWYRQTLGQGPEFLTYFQNEAQLEKSRLLSDRFSAERPKGSFSTLEIQRTEQGDSAMYLCASSPGGTGTGVTPSTYNEQFFGPGTRLTVL.

There are a few counts of this clonotype. This chain's CDR3 is CSASQGTYEQYF. The CDR3 region has the DNA TGCAGTGCTTCCCAGGGGACCTACGAGCAGTACTTC. This chain uses TRBV20-1 with TRBJ2-7, with a possible D match to TRBD1 (6 bases). V lost 5 bases to trimming and J lost 2 bases, with 10 bases between them. The CDR3 totals 12 residues. The germline gives CDR1 DFQATT, CDR2 SNEGSKA (reference sequence).

This clonotype showed up many times. The J gene is TRBJ2-5, the V gene TRBV7-6, with 11 bases that match TRBD2. Germline V CDR1 and CDR2: SGHVS, FNYEAQ. The V segment lost 2 bases and the J segment 3 bases; nucleotides outside the gene matches: 5. CDR3 length: 16 amino acids. The CDR3 coding sequence is TGTGCCAGCAGCTTATCACTAGCGGGGGTAAAAGAGACCCAGTACTTC. It specifies CASSLSLAGVKETQYF.

This clonotype appeared a few times. This chain links TRBV7-8 with TRBJ2-5; 7 positions match TRBD2. There are 17 residues in the CDR3. Germline V gene data show CDR1 as SGHVS and CDR2 as FQNEAQ. J was trimmed by 1 base and V by 4 bases; bases with no gene match: 12. The CDR3 nucleotides are TGTGCCAGCAGCTCAGCCTCTTGGGGAGGGCTCCAAGAGACCCAGTACTTC. This codes for CASSSASWGGLQETQYF.